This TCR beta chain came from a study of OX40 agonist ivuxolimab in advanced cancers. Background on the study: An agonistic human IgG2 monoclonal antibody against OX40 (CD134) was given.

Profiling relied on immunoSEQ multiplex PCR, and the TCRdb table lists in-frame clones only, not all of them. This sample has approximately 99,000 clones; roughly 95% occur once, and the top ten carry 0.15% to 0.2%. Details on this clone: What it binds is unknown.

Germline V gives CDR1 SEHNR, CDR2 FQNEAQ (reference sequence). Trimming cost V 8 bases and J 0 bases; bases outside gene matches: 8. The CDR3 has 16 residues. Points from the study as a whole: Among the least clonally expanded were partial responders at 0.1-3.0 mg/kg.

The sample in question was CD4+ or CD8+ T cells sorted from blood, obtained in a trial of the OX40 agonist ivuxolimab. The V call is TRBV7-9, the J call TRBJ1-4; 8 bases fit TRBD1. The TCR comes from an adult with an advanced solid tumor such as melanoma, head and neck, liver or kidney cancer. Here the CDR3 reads CASCRQGIPTNEKLFF. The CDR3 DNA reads TGTGCCAGCTGCCGACAGGGGATTCCAACTAATGAAAAACTGTTTTTT. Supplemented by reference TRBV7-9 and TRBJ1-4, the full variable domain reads DTGVSQNPRHKITKRGQNVTFRCDPISEHNRLYWYRQTLGQGPEFLTYFQNEAQLEKSRLLSDRFSAERPKGSFSTLEIQRTEQGDSAMYLCASCRQGIPTNEKLFFGSGTQLSVL.